This T cell receptor (beta chain) emerged from a study of blood T cell repertoires in COVID-19. Background on the study: Sources were T cells, B-cell-depleted T cells, or PBMCs; the material itself was cDNA or gDNA.

In the original analysis: Cell counts per sample came from amplifying reference gene primers. Clones were read by immunoSEQ multiplex PCR, and TCRdb kept only the in-frame ones, dropping some. The DNA gave D and trimming, while V, J and clone size come from that table. The data hold under 350,000 clones, with 70% to 90% observed a single time. The CDR3 length is 14 residues. J gave up 4 bases and V 4 bases, and 2 bases lay outside the gene matches. CDR1 and CDR2 (germline): SGHTA, FQGNSA. The rearrangement joins TRBV7-2 to TRBJ2-2; TRBD1 aligns across 8 bases. The source material was peripheral blood. The origin of this receptor is a man aged 18 to 35 with active or convalescent COVID-19. This CDR3 reads CASSWGQATGELFF. CDR3 coding DNA: TGTGCCAGCAGCTGGGGACAGGCCACCGGGGAGCTGTTTTTT.